The 19 T cell receptor beta chains below all came from one sample that was sequenced in a study of CD8 T cells in ankylosing spondylitis. TCRdb analysed the 5' RACE reads with MiXCR anew, one entry per CDR3 protein. The sample includes over 100,000 distinct CDR3 sequences, approximately 10% seen only once; the top ten take about 4%. The sample consisted of blood, either unsorted or a sorted T cell fraction (not recorded which). The source is a female donor with ankylosing spondylitis or in good health (not recorded which).

This clonotype occurred many times. The J gene is TRBJ1-5, the V gene TRBV12-3 or TRBV12-4, with D unclear. The CDR3 has 14 amino acids. V was clipped by 5 bases and J by 4 bases, with 12 bases between them. This chain's CDR3 is CASSVAQWNQPQHF. In DNA, the CDR3 is TGTGCCAGCAGTGTTGCCCAATGGAATCAGCCCCAGCATTTT.

In its sample, this clonotype was seen many times. The rearrangement links TRBV5-1 to TRBJ2-2, with D unresolved. This CDR3 has 11 residues. Trimming cost V 5 bases and J 9 bases, with 8 bases left between them. Germline CDR1 is SGHRS and CDR2 is YFSETQ. For the CDR3, the DNA is TGCGCCAGCAGGCGGTCCCGGGAGCTGTTTTTT. Translating it yields CASRRSRELFF. Full variable domain (remainder filled in from reference TRBV5-1 and TRBJ2-2): KAGVTQTPRYLIKTRGQQVTLSCSPISGHRSVSWYQQTPGQGLQFLFEYFSETQRNKGNFPGRFSGRQFSNSRSEMNVSTLELGDSALYLCASRRSRELFFGEGSRLTVL.

This clonotype was counted many times. The chain carries TRBV28 and TRBJ2-7; the match to TRBD1 covers 8 bases. The V and J ends lost 6 bases and 3 bases, in that order; junction bases with no gene match: 10. In germline, CDR1 is MDHEN, CDR2 SYDVKM. The CDR3 has 15 residues. The CDR3 sequence is CASRQTGAGFYEQYF. CDR3 nucleotide sequence: TGTGCCAGCAGACAGACAGGGGCCGGGTTCTACGAGCAGTACTTC.

In this sample, this clonotype turned up many times. The junction and the germline gene differ at one end; a read error may be behind it. This chain joins TRBV10-3 and TRBJ2-1; the match to TRBD2 covers 10 bases. Germline lookup yields CDR1 ENHRY and CDR2 SYGVKD. CDR3 length: 11 amino acids. CDR3 nucleotides: TGTGCCATCAGCAGCGGGGGGGCCGAAATCTTC. Translating it yields CAISSGGAEIF.

This clonotype has a count of ten or more. V and J are TRBV20-1 and TRBJ2-4, with 8 nucleotides matching TRBD2. CDR1 is DFQATT, CDR2 SNEGSKA, per germline (reference sequence). The ends lost 4 bases at V and 8 bases at J; junction bases unmatched: 7. The CDR3 runs 13 residues. As DNA, the CDR3 is TGCAGTGCTATAGGACGGGGGGGCGACATTCAGTACTTC. It translates to CSAIGRGGDIQYF.

This clonotype has at least ten counts. This chain uses TRBV12-3 or TRBV12-4 with TRBJ1-6; possible D gene TRBD1, 5 bases. Between the trimmed V and J ends, which lost 8 bases and 3 bases, there was a span of 8 bases. The CDR3 has 13 residues. The chain's CDR3 is CASGGIYNSPLHF. CDR3 nucleotides: TGTGCCAGCGGGGGAATCTATAATTCACCCCTCCACTTT.

This clonotype appeared many times. The chain employs TRBV7-8 and TRBJ1-2, with TRBD1 matching 7 bases. V lost 5 bases, J lost 4 bases, and 10 bases stayed unmatched. Germline lookup yields CDR1 SGHVS and CDR2 FQNEAQ. The CDR3 covers 15 residues. In nucleotides, the CDR3 is TGTGCCAGCAGCCCCAGGGACAGCCTCACCTATGGCTACACCTTC. It is translated as CASSPRDSLTYGYTF.

Regarding this clonotype: An end of the junction does not agree with germline; a read error may underlie this. The gene calls are TRBV7-8 and TRBJ2-3; 8 nucleotides agree with TRBD1. This CDR3 has 13 residues. Per the germline V gene, CDR1 is SGHVS and CDR2 is FQNEAQ. DNA for the CDR3: TGTGCCAGCAGCTGGGAATACAGGGGGGCCCTGTTCTTT. Encoded protein: CASSWEYRGALFF.

This clonotype was detected many times. This chain joins TRBV6-5 and TRBJ1-6, with TRBD1 identical over 9 bases. The length of the CDR3 is 17 residues. Germline V gene lookup returns CDR1 MNHEY and CDR2 SVGAGI. The trim removed 6 bases at V and 4 bases at J, leaving 10 bases unmatched. CDR3 in amino acids: CASSRDRAYLYNSPLHF. CDR3 DNA sequence: TGTGCCAGCAGCCGGGACAGGGCTTACCTGTATAATTCACCCCTCCACTTT.

This clonotype was found many times. The chain recombines TRBV29-1 with TRBJ1-1, with D perhaps matching TRBD1 (5 bases). Trimming stripped 4 bases from V and 5 bases from J, with 8 bases between. Germline V gene lookup returns CDR1 SQVTM and CDR2 ANQGSEA. The CDR3 consists of 11 residues. The CDR3 here is CSVVGATEAFF. The CDR3 DNA follows: TGCAGCGTTGTTGGGGCTACTGAAGCTTTCTTT.

This chain connects TRBV5-5 to TRBJ2-7; a possible D gene is TRBD1 (5 bases). Germline-derived CDR1 and CDR2 are SGHKS and YYEKEE (reference sequence). With 5 bases removed from V and 2 bases from J, the gap between germline ends came to 11 bases. This CDR3 spans 13 amino acids. The CDR3 sequence is CASRALQAYEQYF. The CDR3 bases are TGTGCCAGCAGGGCGTTACAGGCCTACGAGCAGTACTTC. Drawing the rest from reference TRBV5-5 and TRBJ2-7, the complete variable domain is DAGVTQSPTHLIKTRGQQVTLRCSPISGHKSVSWYQQVLGQGPQFIFQYYEKEERGRGNFPDRFSARQFPNYSSELNVNALLLGDSALYLCASRALQAYEQYFGPGTRLTVT.

This clonotype was recorded at least ten times. The CDR3, as DNA: TGCGCCAGCAGCCTCTACGGACAGGGGGTTGAAAAACTGTTTTTT. Translated, it gives CASSLYGQGVEKLFF. The chain couples TRBV5-1 to TRBJ1-4; 10 nucleotides line up with TRBD1. J gave up 7 bases and V 4 bases, and 7 bases lay outside the gene matches. There are 15 residues in the CDR3. Per the germline V gene, CDR1 is SGHRS and CDR2 is YFSETQ.

This clonotype was picked up a small number of times. The CDR3, as DNA: TGCAGTGCTAGAAGGACGGCCTACGAGCAGTACTTC. Protein product: CSARRTAYEQYF. V is TRBV20-1 and J is TRBJ2-7; D gene uncertain. CDR1 and CDR2 from the germline V gene are DFQATT and SNEGSKA (reference sequence). Deletions cut 2 bases from V and 2 bases from J, with 7 bases between. The CDR3 length is 12 residues.

This clonotype was observed many times. The V gene is TRBV12-3 or TRBV12-4, the J gene TRBJ1-1; unclear D gene. This CDR3 comprises 12 residues. V was pared by 4 bases and J by 4 bases, with 7 bases between. CDR3 sequence: CASSYVGTEAFF. CDR3 sequence (DNA): TGTGCCAGCAGTTATGTAGGCACTGAAGCTTTCTTT.

This clonotype was recorded many times. The chain carries TRBV12-3 or TRBV12-4 and TRBJ1-1; D is possibly TRBD1 (5 bases). V gave up 3 bases and J gave up 5 bases, with 19 bases separating them. The CDR3 contains 16 residues. This CDR3 reads CASSFSQGAGDTEAFF. The CDR3 DNA follows: TGTGCCAGCAGTTTTTCTCAGGGAGCGGGAGATACTGAAGCTTTCTTT.

The gene calls are TRBV6-5 and TRBJ2-7; the D gene is possibly TRBD2 (5 bases). Germline CDR1 MNHEY, CDR2 SVGAGI. The CDR3 runs to 14 residues. V was shortened by 2 bases and J by 4 bases, with 12 bases between the two germline ends. The CDR3 region has the DNA TGTGCCAGCAGTTACGCTTCGTGGACTTACGAGCAGTACTTC. As protein: CASSYASWTYEQYF.

The sample holds one count of this clonotype. J is TRBJ2-3 and V is TRBV7-8, with D tentatively TRBD2 (6 bases). CDR1 is SGHVS and CDR2 is FQNEAQ in the germline V gene. V was clipped by 2 bases and J by 4 bases, with 10 bases between them. The CDR3 consists of 14 residues. The CDR3 sequence: CASSLSRRADTQYF. The CDR3 coding sequence is TGTGCCAGCAGCTTAAGTAGGAGGGCAGATACGCAGTATTTT.

This clonotype was recorded many times. J is TRBJ1-1 and V is TRBV12-3 or TRBV12-4; D is unclear. The CDR3 is made up of 14 amino acids. V lost 5 bases and J 4 bases, leaving 14 bases between the germline ends. The CDR3 protein is CASSTLSRGTEAFF. CDR3 DNA: TGTGCCAGCAGTACTCTATCCCGAGGCACTGAAGCTTTCTTT.

CDR3 coding DNA: TGTGCCAGCAGACGACTAGAAGATGAGCAGTTCTTC. Protein product: CASRRLEDEQFF. This rearrangement joins TRBV12-3 or TRBV12-4 to TRBJ2-1, with D perhaps matching TRBD2 (6 bases). CDR3 size: 12 residues. Trimming took off 6 bases at V and 8 bases at J, with 11 bases between the two ends.